Listed below are T cell receptor beta chains from one sample, sequenced in a study of beta chain features in type 1 diabetes. Libraries were prepared by immunoSEQ multiplex PCR; TCRdb keeps only in-frame clonotypes and omits some of them. In the table there are 680,000 or so clones, around a sixth of which are singletons. Sequenced material: naive CD4+ T cells from blood. Every receptor here comes from a man younger than 35 in good health. CDR3s include the opening cysteine and the closing phenylalanine or tryptophan. A D gene is named only where the DNA matches it firmly. Size tells how often a clone was seen (once, few, many) or the class of an expanded clone, and some rows leave it out.

j_call d_call v_call clone_size cdr3_nt cdr3_aa
TRBJ2-1 - TRBV19 - TGTGCCAGTAGTAAGGTAGAGCTGCGGGGTGAGCAGTTCTTC CASSKVELRGEQFF
TRBJ1-1 TRBD1 TRBV7-9 few TGTGCCAGCAGCGTACAGGGGGCTCTAACTGAAGCTTTCTTT CASSVQGALTEAFF
TRBJ1-2 - TRBV30 - TGTGCCTGGATGAAGGGGCGGAACTCCTTCAACTATGGCTACACCTTC CAWMKGRNSFNYGYTF
TRBJ2-2 - TRBV9 few TGTGCCAGCGATAAGCTTCCTAAGGCGAACACCGGGGAGCTGTTTTTT CASDKLPKANTGELFF
TRBJ2-5 - TRBV6-1 - TGTGCCAGCAACCCGGGACACCTCCAAGAGACCCAGTACTTC CASNPGHLQETQYF
TRBJ1-1 TRBD1 TRBV7-8 - TGTGCCAGCAGCTACAGGGGGAGCAACACTGAAGCTTTCTTT CASSYRGSNTEAFF
TRBJ1-5 - TRBV27 few TGTGCCAGCAGTTTGGGCAGGGGAGTGATTCAGCCCCAGCATTTT CASSLGRGVIQPQHF
TRBJ2-7 - TRBV11-2 - TGTGCCAGCAGCTTCACCCCCTACGAGCAGTACTTC CASSFTPYEQYF
TRBJ2-7 - TRBV30 few TGTGCCTGGAGCAAAACGGAGCGTTCTTCCGAGCAGTACTTC CAWSKTERSSEQYF
TRBJ1-5 - TRBV27 - TGTGCCAGGGGGGGCGCCGGCAATCAGCCCCAGCATTTT CARGGAGNQPQHF
TRBJ2-5 TRBD1 TRBV5-1 few TGCGCCAGCGTACAGGGGGCGCTGGGTCGAGAGACCCAGTACTTC CASVQGALGRETQYF
TRBJ1-5 - TRBV5-6 few TGTGCCAGCAGCTTGGTAAACCAGGGCAATCAGCCCCAGCATTTT CASSLVNQGNQPQHF
TRBJ1-1 - TRBV7-9 - TGTGCCAGTAGGATAGGGGGAGGTGAAGCTTTCTTT CASRIGGGEAFF
TRBJ2-1 - TRBV29-1 - TGCAGCGTTCGCTTGTACAATGAGCAGTTCTTC CSVRLYNEQFF
TRBJ1-2 TRBD1 TRBV7-2 - TGTGCCAGCAGCTTCTCGACAGGGGGCGGATCTAACTATGGCTACACCTTC CASSFSTGGGSNYGYTF
TRBJ1-1 TRBD1 TRBV11-2 few TGTGCCAGCAGCTTAGGGTGGGACAGGAACACTGAAGCTTTCTTT CASSLGWDRNTEAFF
TRBJ1-1 - TRBV28 few TGTGCCAGCAGTTTATTGAGGACTGAAGCTTTCTTT CASSLLRTEAFF
TRBJ2-1 - TRBV30 few TGTGCCTGGAATTGGCAGCGAACTTCGAGCTCCTACAATGAGCAGTTCTTC CAWNWQRTSSSYNEQFF
TRBJ2-5 - TRBV10-3 few TGTGCCATCGGGTCTGGCAGGGGATGGGAGACCCAGTACTTC CAIGSGRGWETQYF
TRBJ2-5 TRBD1 TRBV9 - TGTGCCAGCAGCTTGCCGGGACAGGGGATCGGAGAGACCCAGTACTTC CASSLPGQGIGETQYF
TRBJ2-1 TRBD2 TRBV5-1 few TGCGCCAGCAGCTTGGCTAGCGGGAGGAATAATGAGCAGTTCTTC CASSLASGRNNEQFF
TRBJ2-7 - TRBV7-9 few TGTGCCAGCAGAGGCTCCTCCTACGAGCAGTACTTC CASRGSSYEQYF
TRBJ2-7 - TRBV28 - TGTGCCAGCAGTTTATTAGACAGCCGGAGGGGCGAGCAGTACTTC CASSLLDSRRGEQYF
TRBJ2-7 - TRBV4-1 - TGCGCCAGCACCTCAGTAAAACTCCCCTGGGAGCAGTACTTC CASTSVKLPWEQYF
TRBJ1-1 - TRBV9 - TGTGCCAGCAGCGTCGATTCAGGAAAGGGCACTGAAGCTTTCTTT CASSVDSGKGTEAFF
TRBJ2-5 - TRBV2 - TGTGCCAGCAGTGTTCTGGACAAGCAAGAGACCCAGTACTTC CASSVLDKQETQYF
TRBJ1-4 TRBD1 TRBV18 - TGTGCCAGCTCACCGATGGCAGGGGGAAATGAAAAACTGTTTTTT CASSPMAGGNEKLFF
TRBJ2-7 - TRBV13 - TGTGCCAGCTCTTCCGGGGTCGAGCAGTACTTC CASSSGVEQYF
TRBJ1-2 - TRBV9 few TGTGCCAGCAGCGTAGACGAACGTAGGACAGAGACCTATGGCTACACCTTC CASSVDERRTETYGYTF
TRBJ1-6 - TRBV7-3 few TGTGCCAGCAGCTCAAACGGGGGGCCCCGATCACCCCTCCACTTT CASSSNGGPRSPLHF
TRBJ2-3 TRBD2 TRBV29-1 few TGCAGCGTTGCGGCGGGAGGGAGCACAGATACGCAGTATTTT CSVAAGGSTDTQYF
TRBJ1-4 - TRBV7-9 few TGTGCCAGCAGCTTAACAGGGACAACTAATGAAAAACTGTTTTTT CASSLTGTTNEKLFF
TRBJ2-7 TRBD2 TRBV28 few TGTGCCAGCAGCCCTCTAGGACTAGCGGGAGTCAACGAGCAGTACTTC CASSPLGLAGVNEQYF
TRBJ2-2 TRBD1 TRBV11-3 - TGTGCCAGCAGCTTACCCCCAGGGGGTCGGGACACCGGGGAGCTGTTTTTT CASSLPPGGRDTGELFF
TRBJ2-1 TRBD2 TRBV10-3 few TGTGCCATCAGTGAGCCGGGACTAGCGGGCCCCCGAGGCTACAATGAGCAGTTCTTC CAISEPGLAGPRGYNEQFF
TRBJ2-7 - TRBV27 few TGTGCCAGTAAAGGGGGTTGGGGTAGTCCGAGCTCCTACGAGCAGTACTTC CASKGGWGSPSSYEQYF
TRBJ2-3 - TRBV9 - TGTGCCAGCAGCCCCAGAACAGATACGCAGTATTTT CASSPRTDTQYF
TRBJ2-3 - TRBV28 - TGTGCCAGCAGTTCCCCGGGGCTAGGAGATACGCAGTATTTT CASSSPGLGDTQYF
TRBJ2-7 - TRBV19 - TGTGCCAGTAGTCCGCAGGCAAACGAGCAGTACTTC CASSPQANEQYF
TRBJ2-3 - TRBV7-3 few TGTGCCAGCAGCTTAACGTTCAGAGATACGCAGTATTTT CASSLTFRDTQYF
TRBJ1-2 - TRBV9 few TGTGCCAGCAGCCTCGTCCGAGGTGGCTACACCTTC CASSLVRGGYTF